This TCR beta chain was captured in a study of OX40 agonist ivuxolimab in advanced cancers. At the level of the study: It was ivuxolimab, an agonistic anti-OX40 (CD134) antibody, that patients were treated with. Every 2 weeks, patients got intravenous ivuxolimab at one of six dose levels (0.01-10 mg/kg).

The table came from immunoSEQ multiplex PCR; TCRdb's copy has only in-frame clones and leaves some out. The data contain tens of thousands of clones, 82% of them singletons. V was cut by 2 bases and J by 4 bases, with 6 bases left in between. Per the germline V gene, CDR1 is SEHNR and CDR2 is FQNEAQ (reference sequence). The CDR3 runs to 13 residues. This clone appeared a few times. Drawing of blood for sampling happened at baseline, at cycle 4 day 1, and at cycle 7 day 1. The input for sequencing was CD4+ or CD8+ T cells sorted from blood, taken in a trial of the OX40 agonist ivuxolimab. V is TRBV7-9 and J is TRBJ1-5; D ambiguous. This receptor was taken from an adult with an advanced solid tumor such as melanoma, head and neck, liver or kidney cancer. This CDR3 reads CASSLNINQPQHF. CDR3 DNA: TGTGCCAGCAGCTTAAACATTAATCAGCCCCAGCATTTT.